What follows are 27 T cell receptor beta chains derived from one specimen sequenced in a study of PD-L1 blockade in urothelial cancer. The table came from immunoSEQ multiplex PCR; TCRdb's copy has only in-frame clones and leaves some out. The table shows fewer than 30,000 clones, with roughly 84% occurring only once. Sequenced material: PBMCs, taken around atezolizumab (anti-PD-L1) treatment. The receptors were sampled from an older man with urothelial cancer.

The chain has TRBV5-1 and TRBJ2-7; tentative D call: TRBD2 (5 bases). CDR1 is SGHRS, CDR2 YFSETQ, per germline. Trimming took 5 bases from V and 4 from J, leaving 19 bases between them. The length of the CDR3 is 15 residues. The CDR3 coding sequence is TGCGCCAGCAGACCGGACCCGACGGGGTTGTACGAGCAGTACTTC. This encodes CASRPDPTGLYEQYF.

CDR3 DNA: TGCGCCAGCAGCCAGGACCCTGCGGGAGCCCCCTCCACGCAGTATTTT. Translating gives CASSQDPAGAPSTQYF. V and J are TRBV5-1 and TRBJ2-3; TRBD2 agrees at 7 bases. The germline CDR1 and CDR2 sequences are SGHRS and YFSETQ. V shed 4 bases, J shed 9 bases, and the junction held 17 bases outside the gene matches. This CDR3 region has 16 residues.

The J gene is TRBJ1-2, the V gene TRBV2; D is uncertain. This CDR3 comprises 12 residues. The ends were cut back, 2 bases at V and 8 bases at J, with 9 bases in the middle. Germline CDR1 reads SNHLY; CDR2 reads FYNNEI. CDR3 coding DNA: TGTGCCAGCAGTGAAAATGGAGGAGGCTACACCTTC. Protein: CASSENGGGYTF.

CDR3 loop: CASSLRVGRETQYF. CDR3 nucleotides: TGTGCCAGCAGCTTGCGGGTTGGACGGGAGACCCAGTACTTC. The gene calls are TRBV7-8 and TRBJ2-5; tentatively, D is TRBD2 (5 bases). The CDR3 is made up of 14 amino acids. V gave up 3 bases and J gave up 5 bases, with 13 bases separating them. Germline V gives CDR1 SGHVS, CDR2 FQNEAQ.

The J gene is TRBJ1-2, the V gene TRBV6-5; a weak D match, TRBD1 (5 bases). The germline CDR1 and CDR2 sequences are MNHEY and SVGAGI. CDR3 size: 12 residues. V lost 8 bases to trimming and J lost 3 bases, with 10 bases between them. CDR3 sequence reads: CASWGTDYGYTF. CDR3 coding DNA: TGTGCCAGCTGGGGGACTGACTATGGCTACACCTTC.

Only one count was recorded for this clone. In DNA, the CDR3 is TGTGCTGTGGTCGAGGGTTCAGGCAGCCAAGAGACCCAGTACTTC. It translates to CAVVEGSGSQETQYF. V usage is TRBV30 and J usage is TRBJ2-5; a weak D match, TRBD2 (5 bases). The CDR3 consists of 15 residues. Germline CDR1 is GTSNPN and CDR2 is SVGIG (reference sequence).

The V and J genes are TRBV9 and TRBJ1-1, with 9 bases that match TRBD1. Germline CDR1 SGDLS, CDR2 YYNGEE. Trimming took 4 bases from V and 3 from J; bases not matched to a gene: 10. This CDR3 has 16 residues. CDR3 sequence: CASSIGTGMLDTEAFF. The CDR3 DNA sequence: TGTGCCAGCAGCATCGGGACAGGGATGCTCGACACTGAAGCTTTCTTT.

The chain is built from TRBV7-8 and TRBJ2-1, with a tentative D call TRBD1 (5 bases). The CDR3 covers 13 residues. From germline, CDR1 is SGHVS and CDR2 FQNEAQ. V was shortened by 1 base and J by 6 bases, with 7 bases between the two germline ends. The CDR3 region is CASSLGRANEQFF. As DNA, the CDR3 is TGTGCCAGCAGCTTAGGCAGGGCCAATGAGCAGTTCTTC.

This chain uses TRBV5-4 with TRBJ2-1, with 7 nucleotides matching TRBD1. The V segment lost 0 bases and the J segment 9 bases; nucleotides outside the gene matches: 9. This CDR3 has 15 residues. From germline, CDR1 is SGHNT and CDR2 YYREEE (reference sequence). CDR3 amino acids: CASSLDLETGFEQFF. CDR3 DNA sequence: TGTGCCAGCAGCTTGGACCTCGAGACAGGGTTTGAGCAGTTCTTC. The whole variable domain, remainder taken from reference TRBV5-4 and TRBJ2-1, is ETGVTQSPTHLIKTRGQQVTLRCSSQSGHNTVSWYQQALGQGPQFIFQYYREEENGRGNFPPRFSGLQFPNYSSELNVNALELDDSALYLCASSLDLETGFEQFFGPGTRLTVL.

The CDR3 region has the DNA TGCGCCAGCAGTGAAAGAGCGGGAGTGGTCACCGGGGAGCTGTTTTTT. It specifies CASSERAGVVTGELFF. The chain carries TRBV10-2 and TRBJ2-2; 8 bases align to TRBD2. With V trimmed by 3 bases and J by 4 bases, 7 bases remained unmatched. The CDR3 extends over 16 amino acids. CDR1 WSHSY and CDR2 SAAADI come from the germline V gene.

This clone qualifies as medium-sized. J is TRBJ1-3 and V is TRBV7-6; D might be TRBD1 (6 bases). The CDR3 spans 14 residues. V lost 5 bases to trimming and J lost 2 bases, with 10 bases between them. From germline, CDR1 is SGHVS and CDR2 FNYEAQ. The CDR3 DNA is TGTGCCAGCAGCGCGGGGGGCACTGGAAACACCATATATTTT. This encodes CASSAGGTGNTIYF.

This chain joins TRBV29-1 and TRBJ2-5; D gene uncertain. V was clipped by 1 base and J by 6 bases, with 15 bases between them. The length of the CDR3 is 14 residues. Germline V gene lookup returns CDR1 SQVTM and CDR2 ANQGSEA. The CDR3 nucleotides are TGCAGCGTTGAAGTGTCGCCAGGTGAAAAGACCCAGTACTTC. Translation: CSVEVSPGEKTQYF.

This sequence joins TRBV19 and TRBJ2-7; the D gene is possibly TRBD2 (5 bases). V gave up 6 bases and J gave up 6 bases, with 18 bases separating them. The germline V gene encodes CDR1 LNHDA and CDR2 SQIVND (reference sequence). The CDR3 totals 14 residues. In DNA form, the CDR3 reads TGTGCCAGTAGGCCGGACTGGCGGGCAGGCGAGCAGTACTTC. Translation: CASRPDWRAGEQYF.

Only a few counts were recorded for this clone. This rearrangement joins TRBV30 to TRBJ2-3, with 7 bases lining up with TRBD1. The CDR3 length is 15 residues. The germline V gene encodes CDR1 GTSNPN and CDR2 SVGIG (reference sequence). With 4 bases clipped from V and 2 bases from J, the junction kept 9 bases outside the gene matches. As DNA, the CDR3 is TGTGCCTGGAATAGGGGGCTAGAATTCACAGATACGCAGTATTTT. Translating it yields CAWNRGLEFTDTQYF.

In the case of this clone: One end of the junction fails to match germline, which may point to a read error. The genes are TRBV7-6 and TRBJ2-5; D is perhaps TRBD1 (6 bases). The CDR3 loop spans 11 amino acids. CDR1 is SGHVS and CDR2 is FNYEAQ in the germline V gene. Here the CDR3 DNA reads TGTGCCAGCAGCTTAGAGGGGGAGAAGGACTTC. This gives the protein CASSLEGEKDF.

This clone has only a few counts. This chain connects TRBV6-5 to TRBJ2-3; TRBD2 might be the D (6 bases). Germline V gives CDR1 MNHEY, CDR2 SVGAGI. The V and J ends lost 5 bases and 0 bases respectively, with 12 bases between them. The CDR3 consists of 15 residues. The CDR3 region has the DNA TGTGCCAGCAGTCCCCGAGCGGGTAGCACAGATACGCAGTATTTT. This gives the protein CASSPRAGSTDTQYF.

The rearrangement uses TRBV19 and TRBJ2-7, with a possible D match to TRBD2 (7 bases). V gave up 6 bases and J gave up 0 bases, with 18 bases separating them. The germline gives CDR1 LNHDA, CDR2 SQIVND (reference sequence). This CDR3 is 16 amino acids long. CDR3 amino acids: CASSAGGKGGSYEQYF. The CDR3 nucleotides are TGTGCCAGTAGCGCCGGGGGGAAAGGGGGCTCCTACGAGCAGTACTTC.

The rearrangement links TRBV5-5 to TRBJ2-3; no firm D call. V was pared by 7 bases and J by 2 bases, with 11 bases between. Germline values: CDR1 SGHKS, CDR2 YYEKEE (reference sequence). This CDR3 is 13 amino acids long. The CDR3 loop reads CASHVQNTDTQYF. The CDR3 DNA is TGTGCCAGCCACGTACAGAACACAGATACGCAGTATTTT.

The chain links TRBV5-6 to TRBJ1-5, with D perhaps matching TRBD1 (5 bases). Germline V CDR1 and CDR2: SGHDT, YYEEEE. V lost 5 bases, J lost 2 bases, and 17 bases lay in between. The CDR3 totals 16 residues. The CDR3 sequence: CASSTLGGRGNQPQHF. As DNA, the CDR3 is TGTGCCAGCAGTACATTGGGGGGAAGGGGCAATCAGCCCCAGCATTTT.

The CDR3 DNA follows: TGTGCCAGCAGTCCGACAGGACGGGGCGAAAAACTGTTTTTT. It encodes CASSPTGRGEKLFF. The chain carries TRBV2 and TRBJ1-4; a possible D gene is TRBD1 (6 bases). From germline, CDR1 is SNHLY and CDR2 FYNNEI. CDR3 length: 14 residues. The germline V and J ends were trimmed by 5 bases and 8 bases, with 15 bases remaining between them. The full variable domain, its missing parts supplied by reference TRBV2 and TRBJ1-4, is EPEVTQTPSHQVTQMGQEVILRCVPISNHLYFYWYRQILGQKVEFLVSFYNNEISEKSEIFDDQFSVERPDGSNFTLKIRSTKLEDSAMYFCASSPTGRGEKLFFGSGTQLSVL.

The gene calls are TRBV30 and TRBJ2-3, with D possibly being TRBD1 (6 bases). From germline, CDR1 is GTSNPN and CDR2 SVGIG (reference sequence). With 1 base removed from V and 1 base from J, the gap between germline ends came to 9 bases. CDR3 length: 14 amino acids. CDR3: CAWSGQVGTDTQYF. Written as DNA, the CDR3 is TGTGCCTGGAGTGGACAGGTTGGCACAGATACGCAGTATTTT.

The chain carries TRBV5-1 and TRBJ2-3; D is possibly TRBD2 (5 bases). CDR3 length equals 17 residues. The V end was cut by 0 bases, the J end by 1 base, with 15 bases between. Germline-derived CDR1 and CDR2 are SGHRS and YFSETQ. CDR3 sequence (DNA): TGCGCCAGCAGCTTGGATATGCGGGCTGGGGGCACAGATACGCAGTATTTT. Translated, it gives CASSLDMRAGGTDTQYF.

This clone turned up a few times. This chain links TRBV10-3 with TRBJ1-1; a weak D match, TRBD1 (6 bases). Trimming removed 8 bases from V and 1 base from J, with 11 bases in between. Germline CDR1 reads ENHRY; CDR2 reads SYGVKD. The CDR3 totals 13 residues. CDR3 protein: CAIRQDTNTEAFF. CDR3 coding DNA: TGTGCCATCCGACAGGATACGAACACTGAAGCTTTCTTT.

This chain uses TRBV30 with TRBJ2-1, with 7 bases that match TRBD2. This CDR3 has 17 residues. In germline, CDR1 is GTSNPN, CDR2 SVGIG (reference sequence). The ends lost 0 bases at V and 5 bases at J; junction bases unmatched: 13. CDR3 in amino acids: CAWSVGRTRIVHNEQFF. CDR3 nucleotide sequence: TGTGCCTGGAGTGTCGGCCGGACTAGGATCGTCCACAATGAGCAGTTCTTC.

The CDR3 here is CASSLAMQVDVGYTF. The CDR3 DNA reads as TGCGCCAGCAGCTTGGCCATGCAGGTGGATGTCGGCTACACCTTC. V is TRBV5-1 and J is TRBJ1-2, with D unresolved. V lost 0 bases and J 8 bases, leaving 17 bases between the germline ends. This CDR3 is 15 amino acids long. Germline CDR1 and CDR2: SGHRS and YFSETQ.

The chain is built from TRBV28 and TRBJ1-1; D unresolved. The CDR3 runs 13 residues. V was clipped by 5 bases and J by 0 bases, with 7 bases between them. Germline V gene lookup returns CDR1 MDHEN and CDR2 SYDVKM. DNA of the CDR3: TGTGCCAGCAGTCCGAGTATGAACACTGAAGCTTTCTTT. This sequence encodes CASSPSMNTEAFF.

J is TRBJ2-5 and V is TRBV19, with D maybe TRBD1 (6 bases). The CDR3 extends over 15 amino acids. Deletions cut 1 base from V and 4 bases from J, with 13 bases between. Germline loops: CDR1 LNHDA, CDR2 SQIVND (reference sequence). The CDR3: CASSIGSGQLETQYF. In DNA form, the CDR3 reads TGTGCCAGTAGTATAGGGTCAGGACAGTTAGAGACCCAGTACTTC.